Listed here are 15 T cell receptor beta chains from one sample, sequenced in a study of OX40 agonist ivuxolimab in advanced cancers. The protocol was immunoSEQ multiplex PCR, while the TCRdb copy is restricted to in-frame clones and leaves out a portion. The data show approximately 48,000 clones, over 65% seen once. The sample in question was CD4+ or CD8+ T cells sorted from blood, obtained in a trial of the OX40 agonist ivuxolimab. The receptors were sampled from an adult with an advanced solid tumor such as melanoma, head and neck, liver or kidney cancer.

This chain joins TRBV5-1 and TRBJ2-3; tentatively, D is TRBD2 (5 bases). Germline CDR1 SGHRS, CDR2 YFSETQ. With 2 bases removed from V and 3 bases from J, the gap between germline ends came to 13 bases. The length of the CDR3 is 15 residues. The CDR3 protein is CASSFFPSLTDTQYF. CDR3 sequence (DNA): TGCGCCAGCAGCTTTTTTCCTAGCTTAACAGATACGCAGTATTTT. Based on the CDR3 plus reference TRBV5-1 and TRBJ2-3, the full variable domain is KAGVTQTPRYLIKTRGQQVTLSCSPISGHRSVSWYQQTPGQGLQFLFEYFSETQRNKGNFPGRFSGRQFSNSRSEMNVSTLELGDSALYLCASSFFPSLTDTQYFGPGTRLTVL.

The chain carries TRBV4-1 and TRBJ2-5; D remains unclear. V lost 1 base, J lost 2 bases, and 11 bases lay in between. The CDR3 is made up of 15 amino acids. The germline V gene encodes CDR1 MGHRA and CDR2 YSYEKL. The CDR3 DNA follows: TGCGCCAGCAGCCAAGTGGAGCGCAGTCAAGAGACCCAGTACTTC. The encoded protein is CASSQVERSQETQYF.

CDR3 sequence reads: CASSPYRLAGPYEQYF. CDR3 coding DNA: TGTGCCAGCAGCCCGTATCGACTAGCGGGACCCTACGAGCAGTACTTC. This chain links TRBV7-8 with TRBJ2-7, with TRBD2 matching 11 bases. The ends lost 5 bases at V and 2 bases at J; junction bases unmatched: 8. The length of the CDR3 is 16 residues. Per the germline V gene, CDR1 is SGHVS and CDR2 is FQNEAQ. The whole variable domain, remainder taken from reference TRBV7-8 and TRBJ2-7, is GAGVSQSPRYKVAKRGQDVALRCDPISGHVSLFWYQQALGQGPEFLTYFQNEAQLDKSGLPSDRFFAERPEGSVSTLKIQRTQQEDSAVYLCASSPYRLAGPYEQYFGPGTRLTVT.

The rearrangement links TRBV12-2 to TRBJ1-2. TRBV12-2 is a known pseudogene. The CDR3 sequence is 15 residues long. CDR3 sequence: CASRKSPRKTYGYTF. The CDR3 bases are TGTGCAAGTCGCAAATCTCCACGAAAGACCTATGGCTACACCTTC.

V usage is TRBV28 and J usage is TRBJ2-7; 7 nucleotides line up with TRBD2. Looked up from germline, CDR1 is MDHEN and CDR2 is SYDVKM. V gave up 3 bases and J gave up 6 bases; unmatched junction bases: 14. This CDR3 is 16 amino acids long. DNA for the CDR3: TGTGCCAGCAGTTTCTACGCGGGGAGGGGACCTAGCGAGCAGTACTTC. Translation: CASSFYAGRGPSEQYF.

This clone came up once. The chain joins TRBV5-1 to TRBJ2-1, with 9 bases that match TRBD2. CDR1 is SGHRS and CDR2 is YFSETQ in the germline V gene. Losses at the gene ends were 0 bases for V and 6 bases for J; bases not matched to a gene: 4. This CDR3 region has 15 residues. The CDR3 nucleotides read TGCGCCAGCAGCTTGGAGGGGACTAGCACCAATGAGCAGTTCTTC. Translation gives CASSLEGTSTNEQFF.

The table lists this clone with a count of one. V is TRBV5-8 and J is TRBJ2-3; D may be TRBD1 (6 bases). Germline V gene lookup returns CDR1 SGHTS and CDR2 YDEGEE. V was shortened by 9 bases and J by 2 bases, with 16 bases between the two germline ends. This CDR3 spans 14 amino acids. The CDR3 coding sequence is TGTGCCAATAAACAGGGTCCACACACAGATACGCAGTATTTT. It encodes CANKQGPHTDTQYF.

The chain links TRBV5-4 to TRBJ1-6; tentatively, D is TRBD1 (5 bases). Germline values: CDR1 SGHNT, CDR2 YYREEE (reference sequence). This CDR3 is 15 amino acids long. Between the trimmed V and J ends, which lost 4 bases and 9 bases, there was a span of 17 bases. CDR3 in amino acids: CASSPSGRHFSPLHF. Written as DNA, the CDR3 is TGTGCCAGCAGCCCCTCGGGACGGCACTTTTCACCCCTCCACTTT.

This clone is medium-sized by share. The rearrangement uses TRBV28 and TRBJ1-5; D perhaps matches TRBD1 (6 bases). V lost 3 bases and J lost 3, with 18 bases in between. Germline CDR1 MDHEN, CDR2 SYDVKM. CDR3 size: 17 residues. CDR3 coding DNA: TGTGCCAGCAGTTTCGGAGGTAGGGGGGCTACCAATCAGCCCCAGCATTTT. Its protein product is CASSFGGRGATNQPQHF.

The chain recombines TRBV10-3 with TRBJ1-6, with a weak D call TRBD1 (6 bases). Per germline, CDR1 ENHRY and CDR2 SYGVKD. Trimming pared 6 bases from V and 3 bases from J, leaving 9 bases between. The CDR3 spans 14 residues. The CDR3 bases are TGTGCCATCAGGGCGGACAGCTATAATTCACCCCTCCACTTT. This codes for CAIRADSYNSPLHF.

V is TRBV7-8 and J is TRBJ1-5, with 7 nucleotides matching TRBD1. Germline CDR1 is SGHVS and CDR2 is FQNEAQ. Unmatched junction bases numbered 7, after V lost 1 base and J lost 7 bases. The CDR3 consists of 15 residues. The CDR3: CASSLEPQGRQPQHF. The CDR3 DNA follows: TGTGCCAGCAGCTTAGAACCACAGGGGAGGCAGCCCCAGCATTTT. Supplemented by reference TRBV7-8 and TRBJ1-5, the full variable domain reads GAGVSQSPRYKVAKRGQDVALRCDPISGHVSLFWYQQALGQGPEFLTYFQNEAQLDKSGLPSDRFFAERPEGSVSTLKIQRTQQEDSAVYLCASSLEPQGRQPQHFGDGTRLSIL.

V and J are TRBV19 and TRBJ1-3; 7 bases map to TRBD1. Germline V gene data show CDR1 as LNHDA and CDR2 as SQIVND (reference sequence). The J segment lost 7 bases and the V segment lost 7 bases, leaving 10 bases of the junction unmatched. The CDR3 is 14 residues long. The CDR3 region has the DNA TGTGCCAGTATCCCATCGACAGGGAGGAACACCATATATTTT. It translates to CASIPSTGRNTIYF.

This sequence joins TRBV27 and TRBJ1-5, with unresolved D. In germline, CDR1 is MNHEY, CDR2 SMNVEV (reference sequence). This CDR3 region has 13 residues. Trimming shortened V by 5 bases and J by 1 base, and 6 bases separated the two germline ends. For the CDR3, the DNA is TGTGCCAGCAGTGAACTCAGCAATCAGCCCCAGCATTTT. It is translated as CASSELSNQPQHF.

CDR3 sequence (DNA): TGTGCCAGTAGTATGACGTGGGAAACCACCCAAGAGACCCAGTACTTC. Amino acids: CASSMTWETTQETQYF. The chain recombines TRBV19 with TRBJ2-5; D is unresolved. Between the trimmed V and J ends, which lost 3 bases and 1 base, there was a span of 15 bases. Per germline, CDR1 LNHDA and CDR2 SQIVND (reference sequence). The CDR3 is 16 residues long.

The chain joins TRBV23-1 to TRBJ1-2; D unresolved. TRBV23-1 is labeled an ORF, and its function is uncertain. V lost 10 bases and J lost 0, with 21 bases in between. The CDR3 has 16 residues. The CDR3 region is CATPPRISPSNYGYTF. The DNA of the CDR3 is TGCGCCACCCCTCCAAGGATCAGTCCCTCTAACTATGGCTACACCTTC.